The entry below gives a single T cell receptor beta chain sequence along with its context. This entry is derived from a study of CD8 T cells in Susac syndrome. The CDR3 is made up of 15 amino acids. Trimming removed 0 bases at V and 6 bases at J, with 14 bases between. The germline gives CDR1 SNHLY, CDR2 FYNNEI. Random hexamers were used to reverse transcribe an amount of about 0.45 to 1 ug RNA. TCRdb reanalysed the immunoSEQ multiplex PCR reads using MiXCR and keeps one entry per CDR3 protein. The data show around 130,000 distinct CDR3 sequences, roughly 80% seen once. The source of this sequence is a human donor with multiple sclerosis. Sequenced input: CD8+ T cells from PBMCs. The chain has TRBV2 and TRBJ1-1; D remains ambiguous. CDR3 coding DNA: TGTGCCAGCAGTGAAGCGCTTCTCCCTCGGGCTGAAGCTTTCTTT. Translating gives CASSEALLPRAEAFF.